The clone carrying this T cell receptor (beta chain) was seen repeatedly, ten times or more. These data are taken from a study of T-cell reconstitution after alpha-beta-depleted transplantation in children. This sample's TCRbeta library carried unique molecular identifier barcodes. MiXCR, applied by TCRdb to the PCR reads, yields one record per CDR3 protein. The sample carries about 980,000 distinct CDR3 sequences, under 30% recorded once. Germline V gene lookup returns CDR1 SGHAT and CDR2 FQDESV (reference sequence). CDR3 length: 12 amino acids. V was shortened by 5 bases and J by 5 bases, with 7 bases between the two germline ends.

The sample consisted of PBMCs, mostly from graft donor cells, taken 360 days after TCRalphabeta/CD19-depleted stem cell transplant. This rearrangement joins TRBV11-1 to TRBJ2-1; no definite D call. The sequence was collected from a boy under three years old who had a stem cell transplant for SCID, so the T cells may come from the graft donor. CDR3 in amino acids: CASSPRDNEQFF. CDR3 DNA: TGTGCCAGCAGCCCCCGGGACAATGAGCAGTTCTTC.